A selection of T cell receptor beta chains follows, all from one sample in a study of shared clonotypes between healthy human individuals. Here immunoSEQ multiplex PCR was the method, and the copy in TCRdb shows in-frame clones only, minus some. The sample lists around 2.5 million clones, roughly 93% occurring once. Sequencing was carried out using naive CD4+ T cells from PBMCs. The receptors here all came from a man aged 18 to 30 in good health. Some clones in this sample may be carry-over from other donors' samples. Both conserved end residues are part of each CDR3. Fields, in order: V gene, D gene, J gene, CDR3 protein. The D gene is left open where the match is weak.

V gene: TRBV5-1; D gene: TRBD1; J gene: TRBJ2-5; CDR3 protein: CASSRRQGLETQYF
V gene: TRBV6-1; D gene: TRBD1; J gene: TRBJ2-3; CDR3 protein: CASSRTGGLDTQYF
V gene: TRBV6-1; D gene: NA; J gene: TRBJ1-1; CDR3 protein: CASSGLWDIRGTEAFF
V gene: TRBV6-5; D gene: TRBD2; J gene: TRBJ2-1; CDR3 protein: CASRPPGTRSNEQFF
V gene: TRBV29-1; D gene: TRBD1; J gene: TRBJ2-5; CDR3 protein: CSVGDRNPSETQYF
V gene: TRBV30; D gene: NA; J gene: TRBJ1-1; CDR3 protein: CAWRGRVNTEAFF
V gene: TRBV5-1; D gene: TRBD1; J gene: TRBJ1-3; CDR3 protein: CASSFGQVANAENTIYF
V gene: TRBV5-1; D gene: TRBD2; J gene: TRBJ2-1; CDR3 protein: CASSFTSGSDEQFF
V gene: TRBV6-5; D gene: TRBD1; J gene: TRBJ1-2; CDR3 protein: CASRRTGNYGYTF
V gene: TRBV6-5; D gene: NA; J gene: TRBJ2-5; CDR3 protein: CASSGTGHATETQYF